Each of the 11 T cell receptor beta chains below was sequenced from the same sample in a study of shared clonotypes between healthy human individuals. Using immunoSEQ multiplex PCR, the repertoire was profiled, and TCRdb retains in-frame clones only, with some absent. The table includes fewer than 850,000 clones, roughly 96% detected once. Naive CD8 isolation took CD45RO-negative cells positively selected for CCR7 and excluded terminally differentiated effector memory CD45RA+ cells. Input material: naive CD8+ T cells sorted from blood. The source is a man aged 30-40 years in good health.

CDR3 loop: CASSLVLAGWPDTQYF. In DNA form, the CDR3 reads TGTGCCAGCAGCTTAGTACTAGCGGGGTGGCCAGATACGCAGTATTTT. V is TRBV11-2 and J is TRBJ2-3; 10 bases agree with TRBD2. The V gene end was trimmed by 1 base and the J gene end by 4 bases; junction bases not matched to a gene: 5. The CDR3 has 16 amino acids. Germline-derived CDR1 and CDR2 are SGHAT and FQNNGV.

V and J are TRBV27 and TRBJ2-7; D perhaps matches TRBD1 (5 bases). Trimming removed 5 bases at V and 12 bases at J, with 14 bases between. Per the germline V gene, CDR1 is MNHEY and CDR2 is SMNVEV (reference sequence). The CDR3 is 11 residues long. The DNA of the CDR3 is TGTGCCAGCAGTAATCCGAGACAGACGTACTTC. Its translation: CASSNPRQTYF.

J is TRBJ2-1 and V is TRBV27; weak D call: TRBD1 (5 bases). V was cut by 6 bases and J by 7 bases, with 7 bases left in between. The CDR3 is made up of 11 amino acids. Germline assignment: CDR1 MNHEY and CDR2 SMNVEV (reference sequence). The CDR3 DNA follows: TGTGCCAGCAGAGGGGTTAATGAGCAGTTCTTC. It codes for CASRGVNEQFF.

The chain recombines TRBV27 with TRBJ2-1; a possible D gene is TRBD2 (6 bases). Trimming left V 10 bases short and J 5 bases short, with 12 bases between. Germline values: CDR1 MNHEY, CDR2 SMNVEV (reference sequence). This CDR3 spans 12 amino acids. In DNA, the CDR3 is TGTGCCACCCGGAGGGGAAACAATGAGCAGTTCTTC. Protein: CATRRGNNEQFF.

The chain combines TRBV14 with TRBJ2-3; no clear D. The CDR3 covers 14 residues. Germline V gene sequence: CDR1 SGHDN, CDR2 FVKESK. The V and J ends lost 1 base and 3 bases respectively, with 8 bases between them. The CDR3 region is CASSQGAPTDTQYF. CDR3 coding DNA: TGTGCCAGCAGCCAAGGAGCCCCAACAGATACGCAGTATTTT.

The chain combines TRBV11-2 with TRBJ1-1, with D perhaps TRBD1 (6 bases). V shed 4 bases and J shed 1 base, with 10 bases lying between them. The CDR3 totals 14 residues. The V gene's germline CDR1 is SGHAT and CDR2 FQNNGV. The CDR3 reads CASSSTGRNTEAFF. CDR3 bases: TGTGCCAGCAGCTCAACAGGGAGGAACACTGAAGCTTTCTTT.

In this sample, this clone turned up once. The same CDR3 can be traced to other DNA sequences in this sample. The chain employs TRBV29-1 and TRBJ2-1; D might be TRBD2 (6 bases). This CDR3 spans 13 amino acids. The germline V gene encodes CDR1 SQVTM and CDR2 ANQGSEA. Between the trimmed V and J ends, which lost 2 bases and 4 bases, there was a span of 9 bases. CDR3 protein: CSVELANYNEQFF. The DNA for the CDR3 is TGCAGCGTTGAACTAGCGAATTACAATGAGCAGTTCTTC.

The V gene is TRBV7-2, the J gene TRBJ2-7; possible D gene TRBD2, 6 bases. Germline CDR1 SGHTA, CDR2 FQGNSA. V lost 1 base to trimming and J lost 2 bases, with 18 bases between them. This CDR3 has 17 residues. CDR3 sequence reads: CASSLELGTRRTYEQYF. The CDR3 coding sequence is TGTGCCAGCAGCTTAGAGCTGGGGACTCGTAGAACCTACGAGCAGTACTTC. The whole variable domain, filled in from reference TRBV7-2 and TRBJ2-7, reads GAGVSQSPSNKVTEKGKDVELRCDPISGHTALYWYRQSLGQGLEFLIYFQGNSAPDKSGLPSDRFSAERTGGSVSTLTIQRTQQEDSAVYLCASSLELGTRRTYEQYFGPGTRLTVT.

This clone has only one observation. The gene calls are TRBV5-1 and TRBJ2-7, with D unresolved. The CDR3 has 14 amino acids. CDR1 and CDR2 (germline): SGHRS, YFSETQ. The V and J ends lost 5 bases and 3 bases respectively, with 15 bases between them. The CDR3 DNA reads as TGCGCCAGCAGTTCCCCTGAGAGCTTCTACGAGCAGTACTTC. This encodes CASSSPESFYEQYF.

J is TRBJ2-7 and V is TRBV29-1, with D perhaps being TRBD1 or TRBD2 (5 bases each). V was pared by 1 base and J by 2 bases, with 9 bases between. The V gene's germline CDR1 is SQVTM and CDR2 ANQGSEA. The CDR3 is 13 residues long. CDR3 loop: CSVEGDRAYEQYF. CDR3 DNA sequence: TGCAGCGTTGAAGGGGACCGAGCCTACGAGCAGTACTTC.

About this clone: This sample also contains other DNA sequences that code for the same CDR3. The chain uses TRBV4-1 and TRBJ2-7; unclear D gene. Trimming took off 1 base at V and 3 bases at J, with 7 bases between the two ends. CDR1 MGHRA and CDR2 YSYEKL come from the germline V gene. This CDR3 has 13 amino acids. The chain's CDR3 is CASSQVSSYEQYF. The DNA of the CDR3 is TGCGCCAGCAGCCAAGTCTCAAGCTACGAGCAGTACTTC.